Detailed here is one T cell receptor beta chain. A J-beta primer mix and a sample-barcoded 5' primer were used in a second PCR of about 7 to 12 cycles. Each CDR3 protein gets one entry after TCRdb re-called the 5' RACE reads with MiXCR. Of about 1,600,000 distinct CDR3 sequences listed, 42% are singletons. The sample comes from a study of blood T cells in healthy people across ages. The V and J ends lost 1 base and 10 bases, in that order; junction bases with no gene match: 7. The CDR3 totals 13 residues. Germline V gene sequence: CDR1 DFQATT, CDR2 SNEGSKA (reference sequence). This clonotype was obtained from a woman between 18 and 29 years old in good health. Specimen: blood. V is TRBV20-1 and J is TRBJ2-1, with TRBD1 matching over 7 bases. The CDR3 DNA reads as TGCAGTGCTAGAGGTACAGGGGATTTAGAGCAGTTCTTC. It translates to CSARGTGDLEQFF.